The T cell receptor beta chain under discussion was sequenced for a study of blood T cell repertoires in COVID-19. Whole-study context: Material from acute and convalescent COVID-19 was sourced from the United States, Italy and Spain. Sample material is recorded as cDNA or gDNA derived from T cells, B-cell-depleted T cells, or PBMCs.

Study processing details: Amplification from reference gene primers served as the basis for estimated nucleated cell counts. The data were produced by immunoSEQ multiplex PCR, yet TCRdb's version contains in-frame clones alone and is incomplete. The V and J calls and the clone size are those of that table, but D and trimming were determined from the DNA. The profile shows about 410,000 clones, around nine tenths of them singletons. Germline V gene sequence: CDR1 SGHRS, CDR2 YFSETQ. The CDR3 has 15 amino acids. V was trimmed by 2 bases and J by 4 bases, leaving 13 bases between them. Seattle patients were enrolled while actively infected and followed longitudinally.

V and J are TRBV5-1 and TRBJ1-3; D ambiguous. The source is a woman aged 40 to 49 with COVID-19, enrolled during active disease. Sequenced material: peripheral blood. CDR3 sequence (DNA): TGCGCCAGCAGCTTTTCGGGATCGGACGGAAACACCATATATTTT. Translating it yields CASSFSGSDGNTIYF. Based on the CDR3 plus reference TRBV5-1 and TRBJ1-3, the full variable domain is KAGVTQTPRYLIKTRGQQVTLSCSPISGHRSVSWYQQTPGQGLQFLFEYFSETQRNKGNFPGRFSGRQFSNSRSEMNVSTLELGDSALYLCASSFSGSDGNTIYFGEGSWLTVV.